Listed below are T cell receptor beta chains from one sample, sequenced in a study of blood T cell repertoires in COVID-19. Some clones are missing from TCRdb's copy, which holds only in-frame ones; the method was immunoSEQ multiplex PCR. In the table there are about 210,000 clones, about nine tenths of which are singletons. The sequenced material came from PBMCs or T cells enriched from blood (not recorded which). Every receptor here comes from a woman aged 40 to 50 with acute COVID-19. CDR3s include the opening cysteine and the closing phenylalanine or tryptophan. A D gene is named only where the DNA matches it firmly. Expanded clones get a size class; other rows say once, few or many, or leave the size out.

v_call	j_call	clone_size	d_call	cdr3_nt	cdr3_aa
TRBV2	TRBJ1-2	-	-	TGTGCCAGCGCGGTGAGCTGGGGCTACACCTTC	CASAVSWGYTF
TRBV7-2	TRBJ2-2	-	TRBD2	TGTGCCAGCAGCTCCTTCGGGGGGAACGGGGAGCTGTTTTTT	CASSSFGGNGELFF
TRBV11-3	TRBJ2-5	-	TRBD1	TGTGCCAGCAGCCGGGACAGAAATTCACAAGAGACCCAGTACTTC	CASSRDRNSQETQYF
TRBV18	TRBJ1-1	-	-	TGTGCCAGCTCACCAGGACAGCTGAACACTGAAGCTTTCTTT	CASSPGQLNTEAFF
TRBV19	TRBJ2-2	-	TRBD2	TGTGCCAGTAGTTCGAGGACTAGCGGGGGAAACACCGGGGAGCTGTTTTTT	CASSSRTSGGNTGELFF
TRBV19	TRBJ1-2	-	TRBD1	TGTGCCAGTAGTATTGTCCGGGACAGGATTAATTATGGCTACACCTTC	CASSIVRDRINYGYTF
TRBV5-1	TRBJ1-3	-	-	TGCGCCAGCAGCCCAACCCGGGGGACTGGAAACACCATATATTTT	CASSPTRGTGNTIYF
TRBV15	TRBJ1-3	-	TRBD1	TGTGCCACCAGCAGAGATCGGACAGGGGTAAACACCATATATTTT	CATSRDRTGVNTIYF
TRBV10-3	TRBJ1-3	-	-	TGTGCCATCAGTGCGGTCCTTGGAAACACCATATATTTT	CAISAVLGNTIYF
TRBV4-1	TRBJ1-1	-	TRBD1	TGCGCCAGCAGCCAACGCCAGGGGGCCCCGAACACTGAAGCTTTCTTT	CASSQRQGAPNTEAFF
TRBV6-5	TRBJ2-5	-	TRBD1	TGTGCCAGCAAGCTTGACAGGGTTCGAGAGACCCAGTACTTC	CASKLDRVRETQYF
TRBV5-1	TRBJ2-7	-	TRBD2	TGCGCCAGCAGCCGGGGGACTAGCGGGCTCACCTACGAGCAGTACTTC	CASSRGTSGLTYEQYF
TRBV25-1	TRBJ1-6	-	-	TGTGCCAGCAGTGAAATCGGGGTACATAATTCACCCCTCCACTTT	CASSEIGVHNSPLHF
TRBV30	TRBJ2-1	once	-	TGTGCCTGGAGAGGAGGAGGGAATGAGCAGTTCTTC	CAWRGGGNEQFF
TRBV6-1	TRBJ1-4	-	TRBD1	TGTGCCAGCAGTGAAGCAGGGGGCACTAATGAAAAACTGTTTTTT	CASSEAGGTNEKLFF
TRBV7-2	TRBJ1-1	-	TRBD1	TGTGCCAGCTCGACAGGGCCCTACACTGAAGCTTTCTTT	CASSTGPYTEAFF
TRBV19	TRBJ1-1	-	-	TGTGCCAGTAGTATAGGCGACAGCACAGAGAAAGCTTTCTTT	CASSIGDSTEKAFF
TRBV19	TRBJ1-2	-	-	TGTGCCAGTAGTATCACAGGGAACTATGGCTACACCTTC	CASSITGNYGYTF
TRBV15	TRBJ1-5	few	-	TGTGCCACCAGCAGAGATGGGCGGGGCAATCAGCCCCAGCATTTT	CATSRDGRGNQPQHF
TRBV7-9	TRBJ1-1	-	TRBD1	TGTGCCAGCAGCCCCCGACAGGGTTGGAACACTGAAGCTTTCTTT	CASSPRQGWNTEAFF
TRBV2	TRBJ1-5	-	-	TGTGCCAGCAGTGAAAACGGGGGAGGCAATCAGCCCCAGCATTTT	CASSENGGGNQPQHF
TRBV6-6	TRBJ1-1	-	TRBD1	TGTGCCAGCAGTCCCGACAGGGTTGATACTGAAGCTTTCTTT	CASSPDRVDTEAFF
TRBV3-1/TRBV3-2	TRBJ2-7	-	TRBD2	TGTGCCAGCAGCCAAGTCGGCGGGGGAGCCTACGAGCAGTACTTC	CASSQVGGGAYEQYF
TRBV5-1	TRBJ2-5	once	TRBD1	TGCGCCAGCAGCTCAGGGACAGGGGGGGAGACCCAGTACTTC	CASSSGTGGETQYF
TRBV24-1	TRBJ2-1	once	TRBD1	TGTGCCACCAGTGCAGCAGGGGGCTCGAATGAGCAGTTCTTC	CATSAAGGSNEQFF
TRBV24-1	TRBJ1-6	-	-	TGTGCCACCAGTGATTTGGGGGGGAGCCATAATTCACCCCTCCACTTT	CATSDLGGSHNSPLHF
TRBV3-1/TRBV3-2	TRBJ1-1	-	TRBD1	TGTGCCAGCAGCCAAGGGACAGGGAACACTGAAGCTTTCTTT	CASSQGTGNTEAFF
TRBV4-3	TRBJ1-3	-	-	TGCGCCAGCAGCCAAGACAGTGGAAACACCATATATTTT	CASSQDSGNTIYF